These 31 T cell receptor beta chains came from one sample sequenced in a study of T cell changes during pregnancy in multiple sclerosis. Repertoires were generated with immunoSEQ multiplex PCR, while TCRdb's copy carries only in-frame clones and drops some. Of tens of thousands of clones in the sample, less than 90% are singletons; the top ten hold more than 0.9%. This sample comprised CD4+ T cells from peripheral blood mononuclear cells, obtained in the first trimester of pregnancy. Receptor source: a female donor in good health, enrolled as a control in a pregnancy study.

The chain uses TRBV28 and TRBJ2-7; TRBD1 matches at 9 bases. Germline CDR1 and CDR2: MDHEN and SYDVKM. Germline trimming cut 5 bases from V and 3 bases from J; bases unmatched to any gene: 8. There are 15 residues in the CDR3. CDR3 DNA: TGTGCCAGCAGTCCGGGGACAGGGCACCTCTACGAGCAGTACTTC. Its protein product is CASSPGTGHLYEQYF. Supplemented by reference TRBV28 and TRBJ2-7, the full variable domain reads DVKVTQSSRYLVKRTGEKVFLECVQDMDHENMFWYRQDPGLGLRLIYFSYDVKMKEKGDIPEGYSVSREKKERFSLILESASTNQTSMYLCASSPGTGHLYEQYFGPGTRLTVT.

Here the CDR3 DNA reads TGTGCCAGCAGCTTGCAAGAGGGGACCCAGTACTTC. Translation: CASSLQEGTQYF. The chain links TRBV7-2 to TRBJ2-5, with D tentatively TRBD2 (5 bases). V was clipped by 3 bases and J by 7 bases, with 9 bases between them. The CDR3 is made up of 12 amino acids. Germline loops: CDR1 SGHTA, CDR2 FQGNSA.

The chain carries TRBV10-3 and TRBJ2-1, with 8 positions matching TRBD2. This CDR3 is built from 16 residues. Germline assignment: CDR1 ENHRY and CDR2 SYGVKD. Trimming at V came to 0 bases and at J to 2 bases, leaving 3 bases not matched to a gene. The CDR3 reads CAISESNGGAYNEQFF. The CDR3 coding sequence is TGTGCCATCAGTGAGTCGAACGGGGGGGCCTACAATGAGCAGTTCTTC.

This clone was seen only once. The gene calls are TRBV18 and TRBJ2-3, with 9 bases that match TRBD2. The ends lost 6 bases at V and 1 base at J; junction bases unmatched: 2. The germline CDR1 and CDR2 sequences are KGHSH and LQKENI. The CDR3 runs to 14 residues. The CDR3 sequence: CASSRTSGTDTQYF. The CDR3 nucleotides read TGTGCCAGCTCCAGGACTAGCGGCACAGATACGCAGTATTTT.

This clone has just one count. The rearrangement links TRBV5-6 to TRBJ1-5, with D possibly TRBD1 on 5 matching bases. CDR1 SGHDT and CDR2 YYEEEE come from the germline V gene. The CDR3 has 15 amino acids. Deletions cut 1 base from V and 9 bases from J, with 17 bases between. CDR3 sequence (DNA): TGTGCCAGCAGCTTGTGGGGGGAGGGGAGGAGGCCCCAGCATTTT. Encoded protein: CASSLWGEGRRPQHF.

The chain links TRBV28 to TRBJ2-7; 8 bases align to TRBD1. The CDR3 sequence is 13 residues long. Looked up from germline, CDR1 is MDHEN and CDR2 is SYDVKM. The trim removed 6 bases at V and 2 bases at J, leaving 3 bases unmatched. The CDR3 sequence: CASSRTGTYEQYF. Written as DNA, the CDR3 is TGTGCCAGCAGCCGGACAGGGACCTACGAGCAGTACTTC.

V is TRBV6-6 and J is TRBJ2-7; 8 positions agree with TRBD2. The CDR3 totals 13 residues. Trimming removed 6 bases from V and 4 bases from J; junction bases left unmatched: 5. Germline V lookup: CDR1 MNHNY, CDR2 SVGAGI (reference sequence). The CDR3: CASRLAVVYEQYF. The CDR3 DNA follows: TGTGCCAGCAGACTAGCGGTTGTGTACGAGCAGTACTTC.

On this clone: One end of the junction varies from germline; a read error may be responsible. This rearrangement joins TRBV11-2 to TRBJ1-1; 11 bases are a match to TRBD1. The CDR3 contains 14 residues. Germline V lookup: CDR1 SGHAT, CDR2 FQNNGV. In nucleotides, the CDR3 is TGTGCCAGCAACTTAGGGACAGGGGGCACTGAAGCTTTCTTT. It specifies CASNLGTGGTEAFF.

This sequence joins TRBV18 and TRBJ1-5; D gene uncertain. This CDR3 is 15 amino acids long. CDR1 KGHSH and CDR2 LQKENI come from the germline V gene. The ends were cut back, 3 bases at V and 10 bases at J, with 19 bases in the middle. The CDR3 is CASSPFGSENEPQHF. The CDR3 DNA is TGTGCCAGCTCACCCTTCGGGTCCGAGAATGAACCCCAGCATTTT.

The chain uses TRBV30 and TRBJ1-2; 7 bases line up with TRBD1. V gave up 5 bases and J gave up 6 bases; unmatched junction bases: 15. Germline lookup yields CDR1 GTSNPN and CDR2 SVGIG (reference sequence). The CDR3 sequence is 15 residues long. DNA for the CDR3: TGTGCCTGGGCCCCAGGGAGAGGGGGCGACGATGGCTACACCTTC. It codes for CAWAPGRGGDDGYTF. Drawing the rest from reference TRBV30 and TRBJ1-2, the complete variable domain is SQTIHQWPATLVQPVGSPLSLECTVEGTSNPNLYWYRQAAGRGLQLLFYSVGIGQISSEVPQNLSASRPQDRQFILSSKKLLLSDSGFYLCAWAPGRGGDDGYTFGSGTRLTVV.

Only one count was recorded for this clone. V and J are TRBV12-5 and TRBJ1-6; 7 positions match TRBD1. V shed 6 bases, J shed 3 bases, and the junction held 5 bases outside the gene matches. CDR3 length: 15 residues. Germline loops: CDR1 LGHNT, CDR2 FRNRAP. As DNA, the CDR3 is TGTGCTAGTGGCACCGGACAGGACTATAATTCACCCCTCCACTTT. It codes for CASGTGQDYNSPLHF.

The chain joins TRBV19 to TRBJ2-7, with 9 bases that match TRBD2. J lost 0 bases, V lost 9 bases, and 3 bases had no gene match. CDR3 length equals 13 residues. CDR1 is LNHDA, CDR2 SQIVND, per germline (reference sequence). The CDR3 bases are TGTGCCAGCCGTAGCGGGGGCTCCTACGAGCAGTACTTC. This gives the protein CASRSGGSYEQYF.

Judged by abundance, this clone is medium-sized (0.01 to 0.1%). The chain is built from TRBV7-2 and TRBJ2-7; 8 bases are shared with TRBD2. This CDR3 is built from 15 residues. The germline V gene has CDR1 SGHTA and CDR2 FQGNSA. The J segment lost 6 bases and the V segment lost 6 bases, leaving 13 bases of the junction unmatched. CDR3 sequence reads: CASSLGTRGRGEQYF. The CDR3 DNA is TGTGCCAGCAGTTTGGGGACTAGGGGGAGAGGCGAGCAGTACTTC.

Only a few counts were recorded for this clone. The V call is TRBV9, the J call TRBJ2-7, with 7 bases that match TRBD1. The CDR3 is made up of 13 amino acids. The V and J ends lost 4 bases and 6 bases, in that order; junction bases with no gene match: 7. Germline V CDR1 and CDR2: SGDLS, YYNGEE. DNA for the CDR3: TGTGCCAGCAGCCCGGACAGGATGGGCGAGCAGTACTTC. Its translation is CASSPDRMGEQYF.

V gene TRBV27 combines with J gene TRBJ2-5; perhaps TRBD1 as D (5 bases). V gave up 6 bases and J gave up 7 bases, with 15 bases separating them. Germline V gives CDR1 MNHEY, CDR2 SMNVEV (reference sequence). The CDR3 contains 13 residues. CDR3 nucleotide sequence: TGTGCCAGCAGGGGGCCTCACTGGGGGACCCAGTACTTC. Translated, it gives CASRGPHWGTQYF.

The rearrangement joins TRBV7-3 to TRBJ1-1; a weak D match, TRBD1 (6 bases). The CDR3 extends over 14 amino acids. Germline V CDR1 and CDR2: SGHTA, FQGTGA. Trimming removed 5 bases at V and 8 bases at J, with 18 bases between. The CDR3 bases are TGTGCCAGCAGCCGGGTAGTCGGGACATTGGAAGCTTTCTTT. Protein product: CASSRVVGTLEAFF.

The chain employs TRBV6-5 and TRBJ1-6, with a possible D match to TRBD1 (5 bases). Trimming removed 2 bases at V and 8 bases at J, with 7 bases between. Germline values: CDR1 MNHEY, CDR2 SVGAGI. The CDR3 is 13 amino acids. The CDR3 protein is CASSYVGDSPLHF. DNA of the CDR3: TGTGCCAGCAGTTACGTAGGGGATTCACCCCTCCACTTT.

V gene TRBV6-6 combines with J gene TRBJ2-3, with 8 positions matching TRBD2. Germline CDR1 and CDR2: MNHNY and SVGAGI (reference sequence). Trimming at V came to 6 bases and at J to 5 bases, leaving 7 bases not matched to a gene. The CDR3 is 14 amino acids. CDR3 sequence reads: CASRPGLGGDTQYF. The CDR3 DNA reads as TGTGCCAGCAGACCGGGACTAGGGGGAGATACGCAGTATTTT.

CDR3 amino acids: CASSLVGGLDTEAFF. In DNA form, the CDR3 reads TGTGCCAGCAGCTTGGTCGGGGGGCTGGACACTGAAGCTTTCTTT. The V and J genes are TRBV5-4 and TRBJ1-1; the D gene is possibly TRBD1 (6 bases). The CDR3 sequence is 15 residues long. With 0 bases removed from V and 3 bases from J, the gap between germline ends came to 12 bases. CDR1 and CDR2 from the germline V gene are SGHNT and YYREEE (reference sequence).

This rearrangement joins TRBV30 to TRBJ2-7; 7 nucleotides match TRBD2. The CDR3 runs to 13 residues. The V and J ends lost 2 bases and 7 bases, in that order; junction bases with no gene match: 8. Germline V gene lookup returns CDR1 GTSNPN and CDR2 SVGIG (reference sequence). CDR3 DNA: TGTGCCTGGAGTAGCGGGACGTTGTGGGAGCAGTACTTC. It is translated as CAWSSGTLWEQYF.

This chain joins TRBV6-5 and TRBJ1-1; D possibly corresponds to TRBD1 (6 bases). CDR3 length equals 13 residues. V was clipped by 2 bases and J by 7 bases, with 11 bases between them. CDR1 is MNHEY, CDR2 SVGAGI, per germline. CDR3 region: CASSYLGQSEAFF. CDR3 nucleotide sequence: TGTGCCAGCAGTTACCTCGGACAGAGTGAAGCTTTCTTT.

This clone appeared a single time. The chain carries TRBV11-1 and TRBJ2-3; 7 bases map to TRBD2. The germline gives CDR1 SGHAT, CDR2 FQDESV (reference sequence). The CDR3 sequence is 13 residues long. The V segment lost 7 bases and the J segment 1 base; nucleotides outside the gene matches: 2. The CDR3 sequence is CASTSGGTDTQYF. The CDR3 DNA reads TGTGCCAGCACAAGCGGGGGCACAGATACGCAGTATTTT.

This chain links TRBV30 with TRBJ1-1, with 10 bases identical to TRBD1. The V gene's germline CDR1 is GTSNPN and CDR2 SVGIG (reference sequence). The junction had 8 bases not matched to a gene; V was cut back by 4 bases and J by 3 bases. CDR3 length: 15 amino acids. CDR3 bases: TGTGCCTGGATAGGTCGGACAGGGGGGGACACTGAAGCTTTCTTT. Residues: CAWIGRTGGDTEAFF.

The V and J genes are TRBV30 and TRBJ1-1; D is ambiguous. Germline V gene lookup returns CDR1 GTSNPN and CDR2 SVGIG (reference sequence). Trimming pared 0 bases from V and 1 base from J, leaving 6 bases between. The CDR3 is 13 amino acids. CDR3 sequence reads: CAWSVGGNTEAFF. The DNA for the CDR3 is TGTGCCTGGAGTGTGGGAGGGAACACTGAAGCTTTCTTT.

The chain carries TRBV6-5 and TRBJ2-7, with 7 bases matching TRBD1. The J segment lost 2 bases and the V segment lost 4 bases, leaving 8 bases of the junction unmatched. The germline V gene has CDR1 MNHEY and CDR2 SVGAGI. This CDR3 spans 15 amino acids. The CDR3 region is CASSSLTGPTYEQYF. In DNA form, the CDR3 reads TGTGCCAGCAGTTCCCTGACAGGGCCGACCTACGAGCAGTACTTC.

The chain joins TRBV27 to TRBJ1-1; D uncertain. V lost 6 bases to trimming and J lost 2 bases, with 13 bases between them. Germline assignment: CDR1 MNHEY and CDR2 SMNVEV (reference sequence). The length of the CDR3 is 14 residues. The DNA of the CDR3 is TGTGCCAGCAGGGGGAGGGATTTTAACACTGAAGCTTTCTTT. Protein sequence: CASRGRDFNTEAFF.

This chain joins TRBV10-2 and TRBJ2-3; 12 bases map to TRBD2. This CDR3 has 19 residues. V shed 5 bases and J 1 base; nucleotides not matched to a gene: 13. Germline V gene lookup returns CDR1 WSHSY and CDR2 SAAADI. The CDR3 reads CASSYPTVSSGRGTDTQYF. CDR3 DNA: TGCGCCAGCAGTTATCCCACCGTTTCTAGCGGGAGGGGCACAGATACGCAGTATTTT.

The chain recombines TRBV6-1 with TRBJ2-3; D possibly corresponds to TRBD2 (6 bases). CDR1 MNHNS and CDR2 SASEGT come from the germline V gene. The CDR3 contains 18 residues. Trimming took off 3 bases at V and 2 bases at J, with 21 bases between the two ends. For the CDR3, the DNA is TGTGCCAGCAGTGAGCTATTCGGGCGGCGGACTAACACAGATACGCAGTATTTT. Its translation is CASSELFGRRTNTDTQYF.

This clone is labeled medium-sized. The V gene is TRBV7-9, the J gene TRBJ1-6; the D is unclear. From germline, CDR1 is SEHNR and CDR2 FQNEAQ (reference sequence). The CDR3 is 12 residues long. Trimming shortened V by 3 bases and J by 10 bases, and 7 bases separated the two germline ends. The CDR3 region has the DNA TGTGCCAGCAGCTTCAAGCTCTCACCCCTCCACTTT. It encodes CASSFKLSPLHF.

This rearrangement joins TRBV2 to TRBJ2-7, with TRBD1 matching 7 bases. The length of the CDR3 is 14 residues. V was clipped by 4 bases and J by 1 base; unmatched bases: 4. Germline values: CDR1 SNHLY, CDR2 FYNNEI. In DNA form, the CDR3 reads TGTGCCAGCAGTGGGGCCAGGGGGTCCTACGAGCAGTACTTC. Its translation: CASSGARGSYEQYF. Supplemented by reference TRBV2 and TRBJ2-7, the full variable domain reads EPEVTQTPSHQVTQMGQEVILRCVPISNHLYFYWYRQILGQKVEFLVSFYNNEISEKSEIFDDQFSVERPDGSNFTLKIRSTKLEDSAMYFCASSGARGSYEQYFGPGTRLTVT.

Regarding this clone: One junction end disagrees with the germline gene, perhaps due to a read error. DNA of the CDR3: TGTGCCAGCAGCCTAACTAGCGGGGGGGCCGGGGAGACCCAGTACTTC. Translating gives CASSLTSGGAGETQYF. V gene TRBV7-3 combines with J gene TRBJ2-5; TRBD2 agrees at 13 bases. Germline V gene lookup returns CDR1 SGHTA and CDR2 FQGTGA. The CDR3 runs 16 residues.